Each of the 21 T cell receptor beta chains below was sequenced from the same sample in a study of beta chain features in type 1 diabetes (dated by TCRdb to the late 2010s). The library was built by means of the immunoSEQ multiplex PCR assay. The entire amount of isolated RNA was reverse transcribed using the High Capacity cDNA Reverse Transcription Kit, so the sequenced TCRB transcripts were expressed ones. Not all clones reach the TCRdb copy of this immuneACCESS table, which keeps in-frame sequences only. Checked studies attribute under half of the gap to unresolved V genes and leave the rest unexplained. In all, the sample holds 300,000 to 400,000 clones, and around 8% of those were seen once. Approximately 0.47% of the sample lies in the top ten. Sequencing was performed on central memory CD4+ T cells from blood. These receptors were collected from a woman aged 18-29 years in good health.

The V gene is TRBV1, the J gene TRBJ2-6; the listed D gene, TRBD2, was not tested against the DNA. TRBV1 is reported as a pseudogene. There are 18 residues in the CDR3. The CDR3 protein is CTSRKLSCAQSRANVLTF. DNA of the CDR3: TGCACCAGCAGAAAACTAAGTTGTGCACAAAGTCGGGCCAACGTCCTGACTTTC.

This clone was observed at least ten times. This chain joins TRBV7-2 and TRBJ2-1, with a tentative D call TRBD1 (6 bases). Germline values: CDR1 SGHTA, CDR2 FQGNSA. This CDR3 contains 13 residues. V gave up 6 bases and J gave up 7 bases, with 13 bases separating them. CDR3 nucleotide sequence: TGTGCCAGCAGAATAAACAGGGAAAATGAGCAGTTCTTC. Protein product: CASRINRENEQFF.

The table lists this clone with many counts. This chain links TRBV7-2 with TRBJ2-1; tentatively, D is TRBD1 or TRBD2 (5 bases each). The CDR3 totals 15 residues. The germline gives CDR1 SGHTA, CDR2 FQGNSA. Trimming shortened V by 3 bases and J by 7 bases, and 16 bases separated the two germline ends. The DNA of the CDR3 is TGTGCCAGCAGCTTGGGGCCCGGGGCGGAGAATGAGCAGTTCTTC. As protein: CASSLGPGAENEQFF.

This clone was observed a handful of times. The V and J genes are TRBV5-1 and TRBJ1-2, with a possible D match to TRBD1 (5 bases). CDR1 is SGHRS and CDR2 is YFSETQ in the germline V gene. The CDR3 runs to 12 residues. Between the trimmed V and J ends, which lost 4 bases and 4 bases, there was a span of 8 bases. As DNA, the CDR3 is TGCGCCAGCAGCCAGGACATCTATGGCTACACCTTC. It encodes CASSQDIYGYTF.

This clone came up a few times. J is TRBJ1-1 and V is TRBV7-9, with D perhaps TRBD1 (5 bases). Trimming took off 4 bases at V and 1 base at J, with 13 bases between the two ends. The length of the CDR3 is 15 residues. Germline V lookup: CDR1 SEHNR, CDR2 FQNEAQ (reference sequence). The CDR3 DNA sequence: TGTGCCAGCAGCTCGTACCGGGACGGGAACACTGAAGCTTTCTTT. Encoded protein: CASSSYRDGNTEAFF.

This clone was picked up a small number of times. This chain joins TRBV28 and TRBJ2-2; 8 nucleotides line up with TRBD1. Germline CDR1 is MDHEN and CDR2 is SYDVKM. The CDR3 contains 14 residues. J gave up 9 bases and V 5 bases, and 8 bases lay outside the gene matches. The DNA of the CDR3 is TGTGCCAGCAGTCTCCCGACAGGGGCCCGGGAGCTGTTTTTT. It encodes CASSLPTGARELFF.

This clone was counted a few times. The genes are TRBV7-8 and TRBJ2-7; the match to TRBD1 covers 7 bases. The CDR3 has 14 residues. After removal of 4 bases from V and 0 bases from J, the junction contained 3 bases not matched to a gene. Germline-derived CDR1 and CDR2 are SGHVS and FQNEAQ. CDR3 coding DNA: TGTGCCAGCAGCTACCGGGACAGCTCCTACGAGCAGTACTTC. It codes for CASSYRDSSYEQYF.

The chain has TRBV28 and TRBJ1-5; no reliable D call. The germline CDR1 and CDR2 sequences are MDHEN and SYDVKM. The CDR3 covers 13 residues. Deletions cut 4 bases from V and 3 bases from J, with 7 bases between. DNA for the CDR3: TGTGCCAGCAGTTCTGGACCCAATCAGCCCCAGCATTTT. Its protein is CASSSGPNQPQHF.

The sample holds many counts of this clone. The rearrangement links TRBV7-2 to TRBJ2-7; D is possibly TRBD2 (6 bases). Trimming left V 6 bases short and J 6 bases short, with 15 bases between. Germline V gene lookup returns CDR1 SGHTA and CDR2 FQGNSA. This CDR3 comprises 13 residues. The CDR3 reads CASSPTSFGEQYF. CDR3 coding DNA: TGTGCCAGCAGTCCGACTAGTTTTGGCGAGCAGTACTTC.

This clone was seen at least ten times. V gene TRBV23-1 combines with J gene TRBJ1-4, with D unclear. TRBV23-1 is given ORF status, its function remaining uncertain. There are 17 residues in the CDR3. V lost 4 bases and J 3 bases, leaving 18 bases between the germline ends. The CDR3 DNA reads TGCGCCAGCAGTCGAGCCATGCCGGCTGTATCTAATGAAAAACTGTTTTTT. Translated, it gives CASSRAMPAVSNEKLFF.

The chain carries TRBV4-3 and TRBJ1-1; TRBD1 matches at 9 bases. Trimming cost V 4 bases and J 7 bases; bases outside gene matches: 13. Germline CDR1 LGHNA, CDR2 YSLEER. The CDR3 contains 16 residues. The CDR3 loop reads CASSRQGGDRAGEAFF. The CDR3 DNA reads as TGCGCCAGCAGCCGCCAAGGAGGGGACAGGGCAGGTGAAGCTTTCTTT.

This clone appeared a few times. The V call is TRBV6-5, the J call TRBJ2-7; a weak D match, TRBD1 (5 bases). The CDR3 runs 13 residues. Trimming removed 4 bases at V and 3 bases at J, with 10 bases between. CDR1 and CDR2 (germline): MNHEY, SVGAGI. In DNA, the CDR3 is TGTGCCAGCAGTTTCGGACATCTCTACGAGCAGTACTTC. It specifies CASSFGHLYEQYF.

This clone was counted a few times. The chain recombines TRBV7-9 with TRBJ1-1; weak D call: TRBD1 (5 bases). V lost 0 bases and J lost 11, with 13 bases in between. The CDR3 contains 13 residues. CDR1 and CDR2 (germline): SEHNR, FQNEAQ (reference sequence). The CDR3 reads CASSLAGVDWAFF. For the CDR3, the DNA is TGTGCCAGCAGCTTAGCGGGGGTTGATTGGGCTTTCTTT.

This clone appeared a few times. One end of the junction varies from germline; a read error may be responsible. The chain carries TRBV19 and TRBJ2-5, with 7 nucleotides matching TRBD2. CDR3 length: 13 amino acids. Germline V gene lookup returns CDR1 LNHDA and CDR2 SQIVND (reference sequence). The CDR3 bases are TGTGCCAGTATGGCTAGCGGCCAAGGGACCCAGTACTTC. This translates into CASMASGQGTQYF.

There are a few counts of this clone. J is TRBJ2-1 and V is TRBV2; a weak D match, TRBD2 (5 bases). Trimming took 5 bases from V and 8 from J, leaving 10 bases between them. The CDR3 is made up of 12 amino acids. Germline assignment: CDR1 SNHLY and CDR2 FYNNEI. The CDR3 loop is CASSRGMDEQFF. For the CDR3, the DNA is TGTGCCAGCAGTCGGGGTATGGATGAGCAGTTCTTC.

The chain links TRBV5-1 to TRBJ2-5, with D tentatively TRBD2 (5 bases). In germline, CDR1 is SGHRS, CDR2 YFSETQ. CDR3 length: 13 residues. V lost 0 bases and J 5 bases, leaving 8 bases between the germline ends. CDR3 sequence reads: CASSLAGRETQYF. CDR3 coding DNA: TGCGCCAGCAGCTTGGCGGGAAGGGAGACCCAGTACTTC.

The table lists this clone with many counts. The genes are TRBV28 and TRBJ1-4; D unclear. The CDR3 spans 15 residues. Germline assignment: CDR1 MDHEN and CDR2 SYDVKM. V dropped 3 bases and J dropped 1 base, with 9 bases sitting between them. The CDR3 protein is CASSFTGITNEKLFF. The CDR3 coding sequence is TGTGCCAGCAGTTTTACGGGGATAACTAATGAAAAACTGTTTTTT. The complete variable domain, with remaining parts taken from reference TRBV28 and TRBJ1-4, reads DVKVTQSSRYLVKRTGEKVFLECVQDMDHENMFWYRQDPGLGLRLIYFSYDVKMKEKGDIPEGYSVSREKKERFSLILESASTNQTSMYLCASSFTGITNEKLFFGSGTQLSVL.

V gene TRBV2 combines with J gene TRBJ2-5; D remains unclear. The assigned J gene may be wrong: the sequence end matches TRBJ2-7 better. The CDR3 contains 13 residues. The germline CDR1 and CDR2 sequences are SNHLY and FYNNEI. The CDR3 reads CASSVGGPYEQYF. The DNA for the CDR3 is TGTGCCAGCAGTGTTGGCGGACCCTACGAGCAGTACTTC.

This clone has only a few counts. The chain employs TRBV10-3 and TRBJ2-5; 9 bases line up with TRBD2. There are 18 residues in the CDR3. V lost 0 bases, J lost 5 bases, and 13 bases stayed unmatched. Germline CDR1 ENHRY, CDR2 SYGVKD. In nucleotides, the CDR3 is TGTGCCATCAGTGAGTCGGGACTTCAGCGGGAGGACGGGGAGACCCAGTACTTC. This codes for CAISESGLQREDGETQYF.

This clone was observed many times. This chain links TRBV18 with TRBJ1-1; D is perhaps TRBD1 (6 bases). The germline V and J ends were trimmed by 1 base and 1 base, with 13 bases remaining between them. The length of the CDR3 is 16 residues. Germline values: CDR1 KGHSH, CDR2 LQKENI. This CDR3 reads CASSPLVGHSNTEAFF. The CDR3, as DNA: TGTGCCAGCTCACCACTGGTGGGACACTCGAACACTGAAGCTTTCTTT.

This clone was seen a few times. This chain's CDR3 is CASSPLGQTQYF. CDR3 in DNA: TGTGCCAGCTCACCCCTGGGTCAAACCCAGTACTTC. The chain carries TRBV18 and TRBJ2-5; D gene uncertain. Germline assignment: CDR1 KGHSH and CDR2 LQKENI. V was cut by 3 bases and J by 8 bases, with 10 bases left in between. The CDR3 contains 12 residues.